Shown below are 32 T cell receptor beta chains from a single sample sequenced in a study of cytomegalovirus exposure and HLA in healthy donors. PCR amplification relied on 60 Vbeta primers (plus 13 Jbeta primers). TCRdb's copy holds only in-frame clones and misses some; the assay was immunoSEQ multiplex PCR. The repertoire holds some 150,000 clones, with about 75% as singletons. Sequenced input: PBMCs. The receptors were gathered from a male donor in good health and CMV-seronegative.

The chain carries TRBV6-1 and TRBJ2-1; D is unresolved. V lost 1 base and J lost 5, with 6 bases in between. The CDR3 sequence is 13 residues long. The germline V gene encodes CDR1 MNHNS and CDR2 SASEGT. CDR3 nucleotides: TGTGCCAGCAGTGAAGGGCCGAACAATGAGCAGTTCTTC. This translates into CASSEGPNNEQFF.

This chain links TRBV9 with TRBJ2-1; TRBD2 agrees at 12 bases. From germline, CDR1 is SGDLS and CDR2 YYNGEE. This CDR3 region has 19 residues. Unmatched junction bases numbered 9, after V lost 2 bases and J lost 0 bases. The DNA of the CDR3 is TGTGCCAGCAGCGTGTTGGGACTAGCGGGCGGGAGCTCCTACAATGAGCAGTTCTTC. The encoded protein is CASSVLGLAGGSSYNEQFF.

This rearrangement joins TRBV4-3 to TRBJ2-1; the match to TRBD1 covers 7 bases. Looked up from germline, CDR1 is LGHNA and CDR2 is YSLEER. This CDR3 spans 15 amino acids. J was trimmed by 0 bases and V by 3 bases; bases with no gene match: 2. DNA of the CDR3: TGCGCCAGCAGCCAGGGACAGAGCTCCTACAATGAGCAGTTCTTC. Amino acid sequence: CASSQGQSSYNEQFF.

On this clone: A junction end diverges from the germline sequence, so it may reflect a read error. The chain carries TRBV7-9 and TRBJ2-7, with 11 nucleotides matching TRBD1. Germline V CDR1 and CDR2: SEHNR, FQNEAQ (reference sequence). The CDR3 consists of 16 residues. In DNA, the CDR3 is TGTTCCAGCAGCTTGCTTAAGGGACAGGGGGTCTACGAGCAGTACTTC. It codes for CSSSLLKGQGVYEQYF.

The V call is TRBV7-8, the J call TRBJ1-1, with TRBD1 identical over 7 bases. V dropped 5 bases and J dropped 1; count of bases not matched to a gene: 4. There are 14 residues in the CDR3. Germline lookup yields CDR1 SGHVS and CDR2 FQNEAQ. CDR3 in DNA: TGTGCCAGCAGCCTCGACAGGGCGAACACTGAAGCTTTCTTT. Residues: CASSLDRANTEAFF.

This sequence joins TRBV7-2 and TRBJ2-1; 8 bases are shared with TRBD1. This CDR3 has 17 amino acids. Germline V gene lookup returns CDR1 SGHTA and CDR2 FQGNSA. J was trimmed by 6 bases and V by 1 base; bases with no gene match: 11. The CDR3 region is CASSLGGGTGPINEQFF. The CDR3 DNA reads TGTGCCAGCAGCTTAGGAGGAGGGACAGGCCCCATCAATGAGCAGTTCTTC.

V is TRBV7-8 and J is TRBJ2-3, with 12 positions matching TRBD2. V lost 5 bases, J lost 0 bases, and 6 bases stayed unmatched. This CDR3 is built from 17 residues. From germline, CDR1 is SGHVS and CDR2 FQNEAQ. The CDR3 region has the DNA TGTGCCAGCAGCCCAGGGACTAGCGGGCCTAGCACAGATACGCAGTATTTT. Translating it yields CASSPGTSGPSTDTQYF.

This clone was detected once. The chain couples TRBV11-3 to TRBJ1-1; 7 nucleotides line up with TRBD1. V was pared by 4 bases and J by 2 bases, with 16 bases of the junction left unmatched. The V gene's germline CDR1 is SGHNT and CDR2 YENEEA. The length of the CDR3 is 18 residues. The CDR3 spells CASSSLYRASGGNTEAFF. As DNA, the CDR3 is TGTGCCAGCAGCTCTCTATACCGGGCCTCAGGGGGTAACACTGAAGCTTTCTTT.

The chain carries TRBV7-9 and TRBJ1-4, with D hard to call. The V gene's germline CDR1 is SEHNR and CDR2 FQNEAQ (reference sequence). Trimming left V 2 bases short and J 6 bases short, with 7 bases between. This CDR3 comprises 13 residues. The chain's CDR3 is CASSLTEDEKLFF. CDR3 nucleotide sequence: TGTGCCAGCAGCTTAACCGAGGATGAAAAACTGTTTTTT.

This clone was observed a single time. The chain couples TRBV5-4 to TRBJ1-4; D is perhaps TRBD1 (6 bases). The CDR3 is 15 residues long. The germline CDR1 and CDR2 sequences are SGHNT and YYREEE (reference sequence). V gave up 3 bases and J gave up 7 bases, with 16 bases separating them. CDR3 residues: CASSYQGTLGEKLFF. The CDR3 nucleotides are TGTGCCAGCAGCTACCAGGGGACATTGGGTGAAAAACTGTTTTTT.

This clone was seen a few times. V gene TRBV7-9 combines with J gene TRBJ1-2; D may be TRBD1 (5 bases). The CDR3 has 16 residues. The V end lost 4 bases, the J end lost 5 bases, and 20 bases lay between the germline ends. Germline CDR1 reads SEHNR; CDR2 reads FQNEAQ (reference sequence). In DNA form, the CDR3 reads TGTGCCAGCAGCTGGGGGGTCGGCAGGGAAGTATATGGCTACACCTTC. Its protein is CASSWGVGREVYGYTF.

V is TRBV5-4 and J is TRBJ2-1; 7 nucleotides line up with TRBD2. This CDR3 has 16 amino acids. V lost 1 base and J lost 3; bases outside the gene matches: 7. The V gene's germline CDR1 is SGHNT and CDR2 YYREEE (reference sequence). CDR3 region: CASSLSGGGVYNEQFF. The CDR3 DNA reads as TGTGCCAGCAGCTTGTCTGGCGGGGGTGTCTACAATGAGCAGTTCTTC.

V usage is TRBV30 and J usage is TRBJ2-5; 7 nucleotides agree with TRBD1. The J segment lost 3 bases and the V segment lost 3 bases, leaving 10 bases of the junction unmatched. The CDR3 covers 15 residues. Germline assignment: CDR1 GTSNPN and CDR2 SVGIG (reference sequence). DNA for the CDR3: TGTGCCTGGAGCAGGGGCTTAACAGGGGAAGAGACCCAGTACTTC. Translation: CAWSRGLTGEETQYF.

The chain carries TRBV5-4 and TRBJ2-7; 10 bases fit TRBD2. In germline, CDR1 is SGHNT, CDR2 YYREEE (reference sequence). The ends lost 4 bases at V and 7 bases at J; junction bases unmatched: 11. The CDR3 runs 15 residues. CDR3 amino acids: CASSTGGAGGREQYF. CDR3 DNA sequence: TGTGCCAGCAGCACGGGAGGAGCGGGAGGGCGTGAGCAGTACTTC.

The chain joins TRBV21-1 to TRBJ2-1; the table's D call of TRBD2 was not tested on the DNA. TRBV21-1 is a known pseudogene. The CDR3 has 16 residues. The CDR3 DNA reads as TGTGCCAGCAGCAAAAGAACTGCCGGGGTCTACAATGAGCAGTTCTTC. Its translation is CASSKRTAGVYNEQFF.

The chain couples TRBV9 to TRBJ2-2; D is ambiguous. In germline, CDR1 is SGDLS, CDR2 YYNGEE. The CDR3 runs to 13 residues. Trimming took 1 base from V and 5 from J, leaving 6 bases between them. The CDR3 DNA sequence: TGTGCCAGCAGCGTATCCCCTACCGGGGAGCTGTTTTTT. It codes for CASSVSPTGELFF.

The chain joins TRBV23-1 to TRBJ2-1; D not resolved. TRBV23-1 is marked as an open reading frame, function uncertain. The V and J ends lost 3 bases and 11 bases respectively, with 8 bases between them. The CDR3 totals 11 residues. The chain's CDR3 is CASSQTTQQFF. Here the CDR3 DNA reads TGCGCCAGCAGTCAGACGACTCAGCAGTTCTTC.

This clone was detected once. The chain is built from TRBV7-2 and TRBJ1-2, with TRBD1 as a possible D gene (5 bases). Germline V gene lookup returns CDR1 SGHTA and CDR2 FQGNSA. This CDR3 comprises 16 residues. The V gene lost 2 bases and the J gene lost 4 bases, with 17 bases spanning the gap. The CDR3 protein is CASSLMSPGEGYGYTF. CDR3 in DNA: TGTGCCAGCAGCTTAATGTCCCCGGGGGAAGGCTATGGCTACACCTTC.

The CDR3 sequence is CASSPYQEVSDTQYF. DNA for the CDR3: TGTGCCAGCTCACCATACCAGGAGGTGTCCGATACGCAGTATTTT. The chain combines TRBV18 with TRBJ2-3, with D possibly matching TRBD2 (5 bases). Trimming took 2 bases from V and 6 from J, leaving 15 bases between them. In germline, CDR1 is KGHSH, CDR2 LQKENI. The CDR3 runs 15 residues.

This clone has a single count. The rearrangement joins TRBV6-1 to TRBJ1-2; 8 nucleotides match TRBD1. This CDR3 is built from 13 residues. V was pared by 7 bases and J by 5 bases, with 6 bases of the junction left unmatched. Germline V gene data show CDR1 as MNHNS and CDR2 as SASEGT. CDR3 sequence: CASTKDREYGYTF. CDR3 coding DNA: TGTGCCAGCACCAAGGACAGGGAATATGGCTACACCTTC.

The chain uses TRBV25-1 and TRBJ2-3, with 9 bases identical to TRBD2. This CDR3 comprises 16 residues. The V segment lost 0 bases and the J segment 1 base; nucleotides outside the gene matches: 2. Germline V gene lookup returns CDR1 MGHDK and CDR2 SYGVNS. CDR3 in DNA: TGTGCCAGCAGTGAATACCAGCGGGAGGGCACAGATACGCAGTATTTT. This gives the protein CASSEYQREGTDTQYF.

The rearrangement joins TRBV5-1 to TRBJ2-7; a weak D match, TRBD2 (5 bases). CDR1 and CDR2 from the germline V gene are SGHRS and YFSETQ. The CDR3 loop spans 16 amino acids. V was pared by 3 bases and J by 0 bases, with 16 bases between. The CDR3 sequence is CASSYWAGSSSYEQYF. The DNA of the CDR3 is TGCGCCAGCAGCTATTGGGCGGGCTCGAGCTCCTACGAGCAGTACTTC.

The chain links TRBV7-6 to TRBJ2-7; TRBD1 might be the D (6 bases). V lost 3 bases, J lost 0 bases, and 9 bases lay in between. This CDR3 spans 14 amino acids. Looked up from germline, CDR1 is SGHVS and CDR2 is FNYEAQ. The CDR3 bases are TGTGCCAGCAGCTTGTCAGGGGTCTCCTACGAGCAGTACTTC. Its translation is CASSLSGVSYEQYF. Supplemented by reference TRBV7-6 and TRBJ2-7, the full variable domain reads GAGVSQSPRYKVTKRGQDVALRCDPISGHVSLYWYRQALGQGPEFLTYFNYEAQQDKSGLPNDRFSAERPEGSISTLTIQRTEQRDSAMYRCASSLSGVSYEQYFGPGTRLTVT.

J is TRBJ1-5 and V is TRBV5-6; D not certain. Germline V gives CDR1 SGHDT, CDR2 YYEEEE. The V end lost 4 bases, the J end lost 7 bases, and 15 bases lay between the germline ends. The CDR3 runs 14 residues. CDR3 region: CASSGTPGGQPQHF. The CDR3 DNA is TGTGCCAGCAGCGGCACCCCAGGAGGGCAGCCCCAGCATTTT.

This clone occurred a few times. The V gene is TRBV2, the J gene TRBJ2-2, with 7 positions matching TRBD2. The CDR3 totals 16 residues. The V and J ends lost 4 bases and 6 bases, in that order; junction bases with no gene match: 11. CDR1 and CDR2 from the germline V gene are SNHLY and FYNNEI. The CDR3 loop reads CASSALGGASAGELFF. DNA for the CDR3: TGTGCCAGCAGTGCACTGGGAGGGGCATCGGCCGGGGAGCTGTTTTTT.

In DNA form, the CDR3 reads TGTGCCAGCTCACCACAGCTAGGGGGCTCTGACGAGCAGTACTTC. Its translation: CASSPQLGGSDEQYF. The chain joins TRBV18 to TRBJ2-7, with 7 nucleotides matching TRBD1. This CDR3 is built from 15 residues. J was trimmed by 5 bases and V by 1 base; bases with no gene match: 8. Germline CDR1 is KGHSH and CDR2 is LQKENI.

V usage is TRBV5-1 and J usage is TRBJ2-1; 8 bases line up with TRBD1. Germline V gene sequence: CDR1 SGHRS, CDR2 YFSETQ. The CDR3 has 15 amino acids. Germline trimming cut 4 bases from V and 6 bases from J; bases unmatched to any gene: 9. The CDR3 spells CASSPGGQTPNEQFF. Here the CDR3 DNA reads TGCGCCAGCAGCCCAGGGGGCCAGACACCCAATGAGCAGTTCTTC.

The chain carries TRBV7-3 and TRBJ2-3; maybe TRBD1 (8 bases). Per germline, CDR1 SGHTA and CDR2 FQGTGA. The CDR3 runs to 16 residues. Trimming removed 2 bases at V and 3 bases at J, with 15 bases between. As DNA, the CDR3 is TGTGCCAGCAGCTTACAGGGGGCGGGAGTGACAGATACGCAGTATTTT. This codes for CASSLQGAGVTDTQYF.

V and J are TRBV19 and TRBJ2-7; 8 bases map to TRBD1. Germline trimming cut 6 bases from V and 6 bases from J; bases unmatched to any gene: 7. CDR1 LNHDA and CDR2 SQIVND come from the germline V gene (reference sequence). This CDR3 contains 13 residues. The CDR3 spells CASRDFTGGEQYF. The DNA of the CDR3 is TGTGCCAGTAGGGATTTCACAGGGGGCGAGCAGTACTTC.

J is TRBJ1-1 and V is TRBV5-5, with D possibly TRBD1 on 6 matching bases. This CDR3 has 14 amino acids. V was trimmed by 1 base and J by 4 bases, leaving 11 bases between them. CDR1 is SGHKS, CDR2 YYEKEE, per germline (reference sequence). The CDR3 bases are TGTGCCAGCAGCTTGACAGGGTTCTTCACTGAAGCTTTCTTT. It specifies CASSLTGFFTEAFF.

J is TRBJ1-5 and V is TRBV7-2, with D unclear. The ends were cut back, 5 bases at V and 0 bases at J, with 8 bases in the middle. CDR1 SGHTA and CDR2 FQGNSA come from the germline V gene. The CDR3 length is 14 residues. CDR3 sequence reads: CASSPSLSNQPQHF. The CDR3 DNA is TGTGCCAGCAGCCCCTCTCTTAGCAATCAGCCCCAGCATTTT. The variable domain in full, completed from reference TRBV7-2 and TRBJ1-5, reads GAGVSQSPSNKVTEKGKDVELRCDPISGHTALYWYRQSLGQGLEFLIYFQGNSAPDKSGLPSDRFSAERTGGSVSTLTIQRTQQEDSAVYLCASSPSLSNQPQHFGDGTRLSIL.

This clone has a single count. The rearrangement joins TRBV30 to TRBJ1-6; 8 bases map to TRBD1. The length of the CDR3 is 14 residues. CDR1 GTSNPN and CDR2 SVGIG come from the germline V gene (reference sequence). The V gene end was trimmed by 2 bases and the J gene end by 8 bases; junction bases not matched to a gene: 5. The CDR3 loop reads CAWSPGQGDSPLHF. CDR3 nucleotides: TGTGCCTGGAGTCCAGGACAGGGAGATTCACCCCTCCACTTT.